This T cell receptor beta chain was captured in a study of T cell changes during pregnancy in multiple sclerosis. Clones were read by immunoSEQ multiplex PCR, and TCRdb kept only the in-frame ones, dropping some. The sample consists of tens of thousands of clones, roughly 93% of them appearing once. Germline V gives CDR1 SGHRS, CDR2 YFSETQ. The V gene end was trimmed by 2 bases and the J gene end by 5 bases; junction bases not matched to a gene: 8. The CDR3 extends over 17 amino acids. The chain recombines TRBV5-1 with TRBJ2-5; 14 bases agree with TRBD2. The sample in question was CD8+ T cells from peripheral blood mononuclear cells, obtained in the third trimester of pregnancy. This TCR was recovered from a female donor with multiple sclerosis, enrolled in a pregnancy study. The CDR3 here is CASSLSLTSGREETQYF. CDR3 coding DNA: TGCGCCAGCAGCTTATCCTTGACTAGCGGGAGGGAGGAGACCCAGTACTTC.